This T cell receptor (beta chain) was recovered during a study of T cells in Graves' hyperthyroidism and ophthalmopathy. For the study at large: Pretreatment peripheral blood was obtained at initial diagnosis.

RNA transcripts served as the template for amplifying TCR beta CDR3 regions. HTBI primers were employed in a first-round RT-PCR of the TCR CDR3. One entry per CDR3 protein results from TCRdb running MiXCR on the multiplex PCR reads. This table holds about 720,000 distinct CDR3 sequences, 18% found once. The study excluded patients with uncontrolled infection, other autoimmune disease, pregnancy or lactation. Fresh peripheral blood, approximately 10 ml, was the source of the PBMCs. The sample holds a few counts of this clonotype. The antigen remains unidentified. Study conclusions and caveats: Blood also contained most expanded thyroid clonotypes above 0.001.

Trimming stripped 4 bases from V and 4 bases from J, with 13 bases between. The germline gives CDR1 MNHNS, CDR2 SASEGT. The length of the CDR3 is 14 residues. This rearrangement joins TRBV6-1 to TRBJ1-2; D is unclear. The sequenced sample consisted of blood. This sequence originates from a woman between 45 and 65 years old with Graves' hyperthyroidism that later progressed to Graves' ophthalmopathy. Here the CDR3 reads CASSVGVVSYGYTF. The CDR3 DNA reads as TGTGCCAGCAGTGTTGGGGTAGTGAGCTATGGCTACACCTTC.